The rows below give T cell receptor beta chains drawn from one sample of a study of shared clonotypes between healthy human individuals. Here immunoSEQ multiplex PCR was the method, and the copy in TCRdb shows in-frame clones only, minus some. The repertoire holds more than 2 million clones, with almost 96% as singletons. Source material: naive CD4+ T cells sorted from blood. These receptors were obtained from a man younger than 35 in good health. The CDR3 runs from the conserved cysteine through the conserved F or W. Each record gives: clone size, V gene, D gene, J gene, CDR3 protein, CDR3 DNA. D genes are given only for firm matches. Clone size is not always given. Where it is, it says once, few, many or a class for expanded clones.

clone size: NA; V gene: TRBV11-1; D gene: NA; J gene: TRBJ2-2; CDR3 protein: CASRRDRALLNTGELFF; CDR3 DNA: TGTGCCAGCAGACGGGACCGAGCCTTACTAAACACCGGGGAGCTGTTTTTT
clone size: NA; V gene: TRBV7-9; D gene: NA; J gene: TRBJ1-2; CDR3 protein: CASSLKGNYGYTF; CDR3 DNA: TGTGCCAGCAGCTTAAAGGGCAATTATGGCTACACCTTC
clone size: NA; V gene: TRBV5-4; D gene: NA; J gene: TRBJ2-1; CDR3 protein: CASSLPGGLGNEQFF; CDR3 DNA: TGTGCCAGCAGCCTCCCCGGGGGCCTGGGCAATGAGCAGTTCTTC
clone size: once; V gene: TRBV11-2; D gene: NA; J gene: TRBJ2-5; CDR3 protein: CASSLDVETQYF; CDR3 DNA: TGTGCCAGCAGCTTAGATGTAGAGACCCAGTACTTC
clone size: NA; V gene: TRBV11-2; D gene: TRBD1; J gene: TRBJ2-5; CDR3 protein: CASSTRDRGRLLQETQYF; CDR3 DNA: TGTGCCAGCAGCACCCGGGACAGGGGGCGATTACTCCAAGAGACCCAGTACTTC
clone size: NA; V gene: TRBV13; D gene: NA; J gene: TRBJ1-2; CDR3 protein: CASSLDPGVYTF; CDR3 DNA: TGTGCCAGCAGCTTGGACCCAGGGGTTTACACCTTC
clone size: NA; V gene: TRBV5-1; D gene: TRBD1; J gene: TRBJ2-7; CDR3 protein: CASSFDRAAYEQYF; CDR3 DNA: TGCGCCAGCAGCTTTGACAGGGCAGCCTACGAGCAGTACTTC
clone size: NA; V gene: TRBV5-1; D gene: NA; J gene: TRBJ1-1; CDR3 protein: CASSLDPDVNTEAFF; CDR3 DNA: TGCGCCAGCAGCTTGGATCCAGATGTGAACACTGAAGCTTTCTTT
clone size: NA; V gene: TRBV7-2; D gene: NA; J gene: TRBJ2-1; CDR3 protein: CASSLRVSYNEQFF; CDR3 DNA: TGTGCCAGCAGCTTACGGGTCTCCTACAATGAGCAGTTCTTC
clone size: NA; V gene: TRBV5-1; D gene: NA; J gene: TRBJ2-7; CDR3 protein: CASSAGAQSSYEQYF; CDR3 DNA: TGCGCCAGCAGCGCTGGAGCGCAGAGCTCCTACGAGCAGTACTTC
clone size: NA; V gene: TRBV7-3; D gene: TRBD2; J gene: TRBJ2-1; CDR3 protein: CASSRQTSGARDEQFF; CDR3 DNA: TGTGCCAGCAGCCGTCAGACTAGCGGGGCCCGGGATGAGCAGTTCTTC
clone size: NA; V gene: TRBV2; D gene: NA; J gene: TRBJ2-3; CDR3 protein: CASSARPIADTQYF; CDR3 DNA: TGTGCCAGCAGCGCCAGACCTATCGCAGATACGCAGTATTTT
clone size: NA; V gene: TRBV5-1; D gene: NA; J gene: TRBJ1-2; CDR3 protein: CASSPDRFSDGYTF; CDR3 DNA: TGCGCCAGCAGCCCTGACAGGTTCTCCGATGGCTACACCTTC
clone size: NA; V gene: TRBV10-2; D gene: NA; J gene: TRBJ1-6; CDR3 protein: CASIKALRNSPLHF; CDR3 DNA: TGCGCCAGCATCAAGGCCTTACGGAATTCACCCCTCCACTTT